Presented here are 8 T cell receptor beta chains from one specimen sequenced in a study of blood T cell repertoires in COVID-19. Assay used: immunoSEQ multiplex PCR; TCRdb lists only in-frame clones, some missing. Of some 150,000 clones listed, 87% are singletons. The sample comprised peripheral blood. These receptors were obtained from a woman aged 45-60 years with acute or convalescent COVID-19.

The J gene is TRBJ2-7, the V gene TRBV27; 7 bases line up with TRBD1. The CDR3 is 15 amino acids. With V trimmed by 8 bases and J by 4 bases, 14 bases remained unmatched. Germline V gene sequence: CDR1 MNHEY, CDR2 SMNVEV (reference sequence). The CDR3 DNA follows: TGTGCCAGCGGACTTAGGGACAGCAAAAGTTACGAGCAGTACTTC. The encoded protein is CASGLRDSKSYEQYF.

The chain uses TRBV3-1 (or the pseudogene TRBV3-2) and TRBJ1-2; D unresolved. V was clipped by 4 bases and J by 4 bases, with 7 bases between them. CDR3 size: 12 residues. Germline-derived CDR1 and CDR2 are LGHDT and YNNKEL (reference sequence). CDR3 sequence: CASSLELYGYTF. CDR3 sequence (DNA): TGTGCCAGCAGCCTCGAGCTCTATGGCTACACCTTC.

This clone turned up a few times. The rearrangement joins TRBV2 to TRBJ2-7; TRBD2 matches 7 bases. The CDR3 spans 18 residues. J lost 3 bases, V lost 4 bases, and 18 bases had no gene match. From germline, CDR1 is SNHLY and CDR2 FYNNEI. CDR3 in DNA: TGTGCCAGCAGTGGGTGGTTATCCCTAGCGGTTCCTGACTACGAGCAGTACTTC. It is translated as CASSGWLSLAVPDYEQYF.

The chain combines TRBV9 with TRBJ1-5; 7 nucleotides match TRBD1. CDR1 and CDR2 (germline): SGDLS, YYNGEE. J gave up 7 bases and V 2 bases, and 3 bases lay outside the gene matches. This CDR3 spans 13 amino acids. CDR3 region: CASSVRDSQPQHF. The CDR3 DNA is TGTGCCAGCAGCGTCAGGGACAGCCAGCCCCAGCATTTT.

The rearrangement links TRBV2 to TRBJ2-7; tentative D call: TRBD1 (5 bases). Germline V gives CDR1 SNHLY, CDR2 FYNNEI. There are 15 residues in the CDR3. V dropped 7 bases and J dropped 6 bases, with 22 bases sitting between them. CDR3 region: CASTPIRQGGSEQYF. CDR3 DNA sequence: TGTGCCAGCACCCCCATCCGGCAGGGTGGCTCCGAGCAGTACTTC.

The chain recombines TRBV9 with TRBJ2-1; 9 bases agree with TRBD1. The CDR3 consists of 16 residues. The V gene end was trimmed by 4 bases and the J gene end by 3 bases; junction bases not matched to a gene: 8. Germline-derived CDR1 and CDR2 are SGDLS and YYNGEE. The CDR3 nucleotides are TGTGCCAGCAGCCCTCCGTTGGACAGGGGCTACAATGAGCAGTTCTTC. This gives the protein CASSPPLDRGYNEQFF. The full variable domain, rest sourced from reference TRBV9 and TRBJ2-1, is DSGVTQTPKHLITATGQRVTLRCSPRSGDLSVYWYQQSLDQGLQFLIQYYNGEERAKGNILERFSAQQFPDLHSELNLSSLELGDSALYFCASSPPLDRGYNEQFFGPGTRLTVL.

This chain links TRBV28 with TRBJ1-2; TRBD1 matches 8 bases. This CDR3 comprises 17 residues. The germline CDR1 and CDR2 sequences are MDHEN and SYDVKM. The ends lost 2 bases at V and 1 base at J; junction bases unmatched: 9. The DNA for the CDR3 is TGTGCCAGCAGTTTAACCCCACACAGGGGGATTAACTATGGCTACACCTTC. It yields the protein CASSLTPHRGINYGYTF.

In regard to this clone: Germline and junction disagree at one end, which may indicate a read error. CDR3 in amino acids: CANSQGTSGSYEQYF. As DNA, the CDR3 is TGTGCCAACAGTCAGGGGACTAGCGGGAGCTACGAGCAGTACTTC. This chain uses TRBV10-3 with TRBJ2-7; TRBD2 matches 14 bases. The CDR3 length is 15 residues. Germline V CDR1 and CDR2: ENHRY, SYGVKD.